This T cell receptor (beta chain) was captured by sequencing in a study of cytomegalovirus exposure and HLA in healthy donors. Primers: 60 Vbeta forward and 13 Jbeta reverse. Sequenced by immunoSEQ multiplex PCR; TCRdb stores in-frame clones only, minus some. Of approximately 150,000 clones in the sample, around four fifths are singletons; the top ten hold around 2.5%. The table lists this clone with a few counts. Its target is unknown. Overall study results and limits: A later analysis found most CMV-associated TCR beta chains apparently HLA-restricted.

Germline loops: CDR1 SQVTM, CDR2 ANQGSEA. J gave up 5 bases and V 1 base, and 6 bases lay outside the gene matches. There are 14 residues in the CDR3. The chain recombines TRBV29-1 with TRBJ2-7; TRBD2 aligns across 9 bases. Source material: PBMCs. This sequence was found in a boy aged 2-15 years in good health and CMV-seronegative. The CDR3 spells CSVEVLAGANEQYF. In DNA, the CDR3 is TGCAGCGTTGAAGTACTAGCGGGCGCAAACGAGCAGTACTTC.